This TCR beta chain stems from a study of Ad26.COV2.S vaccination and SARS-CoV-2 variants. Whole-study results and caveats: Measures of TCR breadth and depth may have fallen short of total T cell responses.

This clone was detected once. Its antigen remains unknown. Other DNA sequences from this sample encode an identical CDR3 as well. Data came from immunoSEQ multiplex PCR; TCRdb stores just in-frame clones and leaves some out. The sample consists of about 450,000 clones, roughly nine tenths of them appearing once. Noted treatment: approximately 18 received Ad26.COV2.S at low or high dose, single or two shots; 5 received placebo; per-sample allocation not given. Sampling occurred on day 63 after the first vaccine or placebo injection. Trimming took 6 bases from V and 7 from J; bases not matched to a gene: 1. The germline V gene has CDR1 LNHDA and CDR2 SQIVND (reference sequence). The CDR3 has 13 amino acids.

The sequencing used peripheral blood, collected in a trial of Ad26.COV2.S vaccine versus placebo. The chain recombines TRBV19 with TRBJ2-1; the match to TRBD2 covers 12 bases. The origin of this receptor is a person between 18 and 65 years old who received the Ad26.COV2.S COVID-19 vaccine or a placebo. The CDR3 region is CASSLAGGNEQFF. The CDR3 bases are TGTGCCAGTAGCCTAGCGGGAGGGAATGAGCAGTTCTTC. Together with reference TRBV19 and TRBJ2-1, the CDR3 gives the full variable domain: DGGITQSPKYLFRKEGQNVTLSCEQNLNHDAMYWYRQDPGQGLRLIYYSQIVNDFQKGDIAEGYSVSREKKESFPLTVTSAQKNPTAFYLCASSLAGGNEQFFGPGTRLTVL.